Presented here are 18 T cell receptor beta chains from one specimen sequenced in a study of T-cell memory formation after mild COVID-19. TCRdb analysed the 5' RACE reads with MiXCR anew, one entry per CDR3 protein. The sample has around 300,000 distinct CDR3 sequences; roughly an eighth are singletons. The sequenced sample was PBMCs or a T cell subset sorted from them (not recorded which). The receptors stem from a man in his late teens or twenties who had mild COVID-19 (a few samples of this study predate the infection). Cell type and time point are not known.

The rearrangement joins TRBV27 to TRBJ2-7; D is unclear. Germline V lookup: CDR1 MNHEY, CDR2 SMNVEV (reference sequence). This CDR3 has 13 residues. V lost 2 bases, J lost 3 bases, and 8 bases lay in between. Written as DNA, the CDR3 is TGTGCCAGCAGTTTAAACGGCGGCTACGAGCAGTACTTC. This codes for CASSLNGGYEQYF.

This clonotype has just a few counts. V gene TRBV6-5 combines with J gene TRBJ1-1, with a possible D match to TRBD1 (6 bases). The V end lost 1 base, the J end lost 5 bases, and 14 bases lay between the germline ends. This CDR3 spans 15 amino acids. CDR1 is MNHEY and CDR2 is SVGAGI in the germline V gene. The CDR3 spells CASSYWGAFGTEAFF. Here the CDR3 DNA reads TGTGCCAGCAGTTACTGGGGGGCGTTCGGGACTGAAGCTTTCTTT.

The rearrangement uses TRBV7-3 and TRBJ2-1; 7 positions agree with TRBD2. CDR3 length: 17 amino acids. V shed 0 bases, J shed 2 bases, and the junction held 7 bases outside the gene matches. CDR1 is SGHTA and CDR2 is FQGTGA in the germline V gene. CDR3 sequence reads: CASSLTLGGRPYNEQFF. DNA of the CDR3: TGTGCCAGCAGCTTAACGTTGGGGGGGAGACCCTACAATGAGCAGTTCTTC.

V gene TRBV7-9 combines with J gene TRBJ2-4, with 7 positions matching TRBD1. This CDR3 has 19 amino acids. Germline V gene lookup returns CDR1 SEHNR and CDR2 FQNEAQ (reference sequence). V lost 4 bases and J lost 0; bases outside the gene matches: 15. CDR3 DNA: TGTGCCAGCAGCTACCGACCGGGACAGCGATACCTAGCCAAAAACATTCAGTACTTC. As protein: CASSYRPGQRYLAKNIQYF.

Many counts were recorded for this clonotype. The chain is built from TRBV16 and TRBJ2-2; D gene unclear. CDR3 length: 13 residues. Germline V gene data show CDR1 as KGHSY and CDR2 as FQNENV. The V gene lost 4 bases and the J gene lost 6 bases, with 9 bases spanning the gap. CDR3 DNA: TGTGCCAGCAGCCGGGTTTCATCCGGGGAGCTGTTTTTT. Residues: CASSRVSSGELFF.

This clonotype was observed a few times. The chain links TRBV20-1 to TRBJ1-1, with D maybe TRBD1 (5 bases). The CDR3 has 13 amino acids. Germline CDR1 reads DFQATT; CDR2 reads SNEGSKA (reference sequence). V shed 6 bases and J shed 1 base, with 12 bases lying between them. The CDR3 loop is CSATGTANTEAFF. CDR3 nucleotide sequence: TGCAGTGCCACCGGGACGGCGAACACTGAAGCTTTCTTT.

This clonotype was detected many times. This sequence joins TRBV10-3 and TRBJ1-2; D gene unclear. The CDR3 has 15 amino acids. CDR1 is ENHRY, CDR2 SYGVKD, per germline. Trimming removed 2 bases from V and 0 bases from J, with 10 bases in between. DNA for the CDR3: TGTGCCATCAGTGAGGGCGGTCCGACTAACTATGGCTACACCTTC. Translation gives CAISEGGPTNYGYTF.

The genes are TRBV29-1 and TRBJ1-1, with D hard to call. Trimming took 7 bases from V and 1 from J, leaving 16 bases between them. Per the germline V gene, CDR1 is SQVTM and CDR2 is ANQGSEA. There are 14 residues in the CDR3. In nucleotides, the CDR3 is TGCAGCGCCAACCGCCACGATGCGAACACTGAAGCTTTCTTT. Translating it yields CSANRHDANTEAFF.

This clonotype appeared many times. The gene calls are TRBV20-1 and TRBJ2-5, with D uncertain. This CDR3 is built from 12 residues. Germline V gene lookup returns CDR1 DFQATT and CDR2 SNEGSKA (reference sequence). V was pared by 6 bases and J by 0 bases, with 8 bases between. CDR3 DNA: TGCAGTGCCCAGAGGTACCAAGAGACCCAGTACTTC. Amino acid sequence: CSAQRYQETQYF.

This clonotype has a handful of counts. The chain employs TRBV10-3 and TRBJ2-4; D is uncertain. There are 15 residues in the CDR3. From germline, CDR1 is ENHRY and CDR2 SYGVKD. V shed 8 bases and J shed 1 base, with 15 bases lying between them. The CDR3 is CAIAETVEAKNIQYF. The CDR3 region has the DNA TGTGCCATCGCTGAGACCGTTGAGGCCAAAAACATTCAGTACTTC.

This clonotype came up a few times. CDR3 sequence (DNA): TGTGCCAGCAGGACGGAGGGATACAATGAGCAGTTCTTC. Residues: CASRTEGYNEQFF. This chain links TRBV2 with TRBJ2-1; D might be TRBD2 (6 bases). V lost 6 bases to trimming and J lost 4 bases, with 10 bases between them. In germline, CDR1 is SNHLY, CDR2 FYNNEI. This CDR3 region has 13 residues.

The J gene is TRBJ2-2, the V gene TRBV4-3; D remains unclear. V was shortened by 7 bases and J by 2 bases, with 11 bases between the two germline ends. CDR3 length: 14 residues. Germline CDR1 and CDR2: LGHNA and YSLEER. The CDR3 DNA is TGCGCCAGCACAACCGAGCGTAACACCGGGGAGCTGTTTTTT. Its protein product is CASTTERNTGELFF.

This clonotype was detected many times. The V gene is TRBV6-5, the J gene TRBJ1-6; 7 bases are a match to TRBD1. The germline gives CDR1 MNHEY, CDR2 SVGAGI. The CDR3 has 18 residues. V lost 2 bases, J lost 5 bases, and 12 bases stayed unmatched. In DNA, the CDR3 is TGTGCCAGCAGTTACCGACCCCCGGGACAGAAGAATAATTCACCCCTCCACTTT. It specifies CASSYRPPGQKNNSPLHF.

This clonotype was observed many times. The chain recombines TRBV5-1 with TRBJ2-3; D is perhaps TRBD1 (6 bases). The V and J ends lost 0 bases and 3 bases respectively, with 14 bases between them. This CDR3 has 16 amino acids. CDR1 is SGHRS, CDR2 YFSETQ, per germline. Here the CDR3 DNA reads TGCGCCAGCAGCTTGGGACAGGTAACCGGGACAGATACGCAGTATTTT. It yields the protein CASSLGQVTGTDTQYF.

This clonotype was seen a handful of times. The CDR3 is CASSVRPSGGLSYNEKLFF. The CDR3 DNA reads TGCGCCAGCAGCGTACGTCCTTCGGGAGGGTTATCGTATAATGAAAAACTGTTTTTT. The chain joins TRBV5-1 to TRBJ1-4; D gene unclear. CDR1 and CDR2 from the germline V gene are SGHRS and YFSETQ. CDR3 length: 19 amino acids. Trimming left V 4 bases short and J 4 bases short, with 26 bases between.

This chain uses TRBV7-2 with TRBJ2-3, with D unclear. Germline values: CDR1 SGHTA, CDR2 FQGNSA. V was pared by 2 bases and J by 5 bases, with 5 bases between. This CDR3 has 12 residues. CDR3 sequence: CASSLWGDTQYF. The CDR3 DNA reads TGTGCCAGCAGCTTATGGGGAGATACGCAGTATTTT.

This clonotype occurred a few times. The J gene is TRBJ1-5, the V gene TRBV28, with 9 bases that match TRBD1. J lost 2 bases, V lost 6 bases, and 2 bases had no gene match. CDR1 and CDR2 from the germline V gene are MDHEN and SYDVKM. This CDR3 region has 14 residues. In DNA, the CDR3 is TGTGCCAGCAGCACAGGGGGCGGCAATCAGCCCCAGCATTTT. This encodes CASSTGGGNQPQHF.

This clonotype was seen a handful of times. The rearrangement links TRBV5-1 to TRBJ1-1, with D perhaps TRBD1 (5 bases). Germline CDR1 and CDR2: SGHRS and YFSETQ. The germline V and J ends were trimmed by 6 bases and 4 bases, with 13 bases remaining between them. CDR3 length: 13 residues. As DNA, the CDR3 is TGCGCCAGCACCGCCCAGGGCGTCACTGAAGCTTTCTTT. As protein: CASTAQGVTEAFF.